This TCR beta chain was profiled in a study of T cell responses to AZD1222 COVID-19 vaccine. Study-wide results and caveats: Only a handful of AZD1222 recipients, roughly six in all, had baseline seropositivity. Sampled repertoires all dated from after the peak T cell response. Within unmutated variant regions lay the reported targets of nearly half of spike-specific TCRs. The sample set comprised mostly white British donors with more females, and clonal diversity was possibly underestimated.

The table came from immunoSEQ multiplex PCR; TCRdb's copy has only in-frame clones and leaves some out. The data contain 130,000 or so clones, about 89% of them singletons. There are a few counts of this clone. Its antigen is unknown. This CDR3 is 14 amino acids long. V lost 7 bases to trimming and J lost 6 bases; unmatched junction nucleotides: 7. CDR1 is SGHTA and CDR2 is FQGTGA in the germline V gene. V gene TRBV7-3 combines with J gene TRBJ2-2; 8 bases are shared with TRBD2. This clonotype was obtained from an adult in good health. The specimen comprised peripheral blood, sampled on day 0 of MenACWY control vaccination. This CDR3 reads CASTPYGGAGELFF. Written as DNA, the CDR3 is TGTGCCAGCACCCCCTACGGGGGGGCCGGGGAGCTGTTTTTT.